This T cell receptor beta chain is from a study of blood T cell repertoires in COVID-19. Study-level information: Researchers got acute and convalescent COVID-19 samples from the United States, Italy and Spain. Sources were T cells, B-cell-depleted T cells, or PBMCs; the material itself was cDNA or gDNA.

Clinical histories supplied by participants themselves formed the basis of cohort assignment. Germline V CDR1 and CDR2: SGDLS, YYNGEE. The CDR3 runs to 16 residues. V was cut by 5 bases and J by 9 bases, with 25 bases left in between. Assay used: immunoSEQ multiplex PCR; TCRdb lists only in-frame clones, some missing. Of more than 350,000 clones in the sample, around nine tenths were seen once. The sequenced sample consisted of PBMCs or T cells enriched from blood (not recorded which). V and J are TRBV9 and TRBJ2-3; perhaps TRBD1 as D (5 bases). The source of this sequence is a woman aged 45-60 years who had recovered from COVID-19. The CDR3 spells CASSHPRRATSKTQYF. CDR3 DNA sequence: TGTGCCAGCAGTCATCCACGCAGGGCTACGTCAAAGACGCAGTATTTT.